The rows below give T cell receptor beta chains drawn from one sample of a study of early T cells in non-severe SARS-CoV-2 infection. TCRdb re-called the 5' RACE reads through MiXCR, storing one row per CDR3 protein. Here the sample spans approximately 70,000 distinct CDR3 sequences, around 12% being singletons. Sequencing was performed on whole blood, taken at baseline. The source is an adult who was a healthcare worker with PCR-confirmed SARS-CoV-2 infection or an uninfected control (not recorded which). Both conserved end residues are part of each CDR3. Fields, in order: J gene, V gene, D gene, clone size, CDR3 protein, CDR3 DNA. The D gene is left open where the match is weak. Expanded clones are given a class, and other clones once, few, many or no size at all.

j_gene: TRBJ1-1; v_gene: TRBV28; d_gene: TRBD1; abundance: -; CDR3aa: CASRLAFGRDRGYRRAGTEVFF; CDR3nt: TGTGCCAGCAGGCTCGCTTTTGGGCGGGACAGGGGTTACCGTCGGGCAGGGACTGAAGTTTTCTTT
j_gene: TRBJ1-2; v_gene: TRBV28; d_gene: -; abundance: few; CDR3aa: CASRAAPAGFGYTF; CDR3nt: TGTGCCAGCAGGGCAGCCCCAGCGGGGTTTGGCTACACCTTC
j_gene: TRBJ2-3; v_gene: TRBV6-5; d_gene: -; abundance: few; CDR3aa: CASSYRPSTDTQYF; CDR3nt: TGTGCCAGCAGTTACAGACCAAGCACAGATACGCAGTATTTT
j_gene: TRBJ2-3; v_gene: TRBV14; d_gene: TRBD2; abundance: few; CDR3aa: CASSQEPGGAGRDTQYF; CDR3nt: TGTGCCAGCAGCCAAGAGCCGGGCGGAGCGGGGCGAGATACGCAGTATTTT
j_gene: TRBJ1-1; v_gene: TRBV7-3; d_gene: -; abundance: many; CDR3aa: CASSQRVGNEAFF; CDR3nt: TGTGCCAGCAGCCAAAGGGTAGGGAATGAAGCTTTCTTT
j_gene: TRBJ1-1; v_gene: TRBV3-1; d_gene: -; abundance: -; CDR3aa: CASTHSDTEAFF; CDR3nt: TGTGCCAGCACCCATTCGGACACTGAAGCTTTCTTT
j_gene: TRBJ1-1; v_gene: TRBV4-3; d_gene: -; abundance: few; CDR3aa: CASSQGRKTADTEAFF; CDR3nt: TGCGCCAGCAGCCAAGGGCGAAAGACGGCAGACACTGAAGCTTTCTTT
j_gene: TRBJ1-1; v_gene: TRBV29-1; d_gene: -; abundance: few; CDR3aa: CSVLRTLNTEAFF; CDR3nt: TGCAGCGTTTTACGGACATTGAACACTGAAGCTTTCTTT
j_gene: TRBJ2-3; v_gene: TRBV20-1; d_gene: -; abundance: many; CDR3aa: CSASQGTDTQYF; CDR3nt: TGCAGTGCTAGTCAGGGCACAGATACGCAGTATTTT
j_gene: TRBJ1-5; v_gene: TRBV18; d_gene: -; abundance: -; CDR3aa: CASSPTGLTVQPQHF; CDR3nt: TGTGCCAGCTCACCGACAGGACTTACGGTTCAGCCCCAGCATTTT
j_gene: TRBJ1-2; v_gene: TRBV5-1; d_gene: -; abundance: -; CDR3aa: CASSLSGSNYGYTF; CDR3nt: TGCGCCAGCAGCTTATCGGGGAGTAACTATGGCTACACCTTC